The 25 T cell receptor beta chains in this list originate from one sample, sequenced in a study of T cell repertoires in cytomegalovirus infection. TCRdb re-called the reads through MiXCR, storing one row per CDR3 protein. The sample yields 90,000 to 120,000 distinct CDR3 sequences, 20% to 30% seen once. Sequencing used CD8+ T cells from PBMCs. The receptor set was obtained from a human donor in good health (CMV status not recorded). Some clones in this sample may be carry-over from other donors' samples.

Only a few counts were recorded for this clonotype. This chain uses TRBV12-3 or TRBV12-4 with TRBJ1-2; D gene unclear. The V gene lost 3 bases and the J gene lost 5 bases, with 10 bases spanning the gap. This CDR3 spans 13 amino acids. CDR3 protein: CASSFGPGYGYTF. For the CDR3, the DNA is TGTGCCAGCAGTTTTGGTCCGGGGTATGGCTACACCTTC.

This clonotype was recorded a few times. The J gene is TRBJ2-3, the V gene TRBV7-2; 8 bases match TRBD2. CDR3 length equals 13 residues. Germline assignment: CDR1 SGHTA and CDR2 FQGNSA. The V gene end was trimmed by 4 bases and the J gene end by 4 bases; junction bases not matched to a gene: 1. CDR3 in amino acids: CASSYSGADTQYF. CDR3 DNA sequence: TGTGCCAGCAGCTATAGCGGGGCAGATACGCAGTATTTT.

The CDR3 loop is CASSLISGQGAYEQYF. The CDR3 DNA follows: TGTGCCAGCAGCTTAATCTCGGGACAGGGCGCCTACGAGCAGTACTTC. This chain connects TRBV7-3 to TRBJ2-7; TRBD1 agrees at 9 bases. V was clipped by 1 base and J by 2 bases; unmatched bases: 6. The germline CDR1 and CDR2 sequences are SGHTA and FQGTGA. There are 16 residues in the CDR3.

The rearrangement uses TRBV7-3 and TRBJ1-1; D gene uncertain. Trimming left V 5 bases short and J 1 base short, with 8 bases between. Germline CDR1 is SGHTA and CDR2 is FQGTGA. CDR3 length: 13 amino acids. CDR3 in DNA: TGTGCCAGCAGCAATAACTGGAACACTGAAGCTTTCTTT. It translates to CASSNNWNTEAFF.

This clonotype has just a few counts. CDR3 bases: TGTGCCAGCAGTTTATTTTCGGGGTCCTATGGCTACACCTTC. It encodes CASSLFSGSYGYTF. The rearrangement uses TRBV28 and TRBJ1-2; D is undetermined. The CDR3 length is 14 residues. With 1 base removed from V and 4 bases from J, the gap between germline ends came to 10 bases. Looked up from germline, CDR1 is MDHEN and CDR2 is SYDVKM.

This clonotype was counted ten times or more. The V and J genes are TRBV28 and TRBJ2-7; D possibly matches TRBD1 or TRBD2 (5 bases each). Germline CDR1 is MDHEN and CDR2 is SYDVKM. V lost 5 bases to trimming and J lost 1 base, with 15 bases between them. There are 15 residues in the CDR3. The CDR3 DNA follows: TGTGCCAGCAGTCTCCCCGGGACCGCTTCCTACGAGCAGTACTTC. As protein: CASSLPGTASYEQYF.

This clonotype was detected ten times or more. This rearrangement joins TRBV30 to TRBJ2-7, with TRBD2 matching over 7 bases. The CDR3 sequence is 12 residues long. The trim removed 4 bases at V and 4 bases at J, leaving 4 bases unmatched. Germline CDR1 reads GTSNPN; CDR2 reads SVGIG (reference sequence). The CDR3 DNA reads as TGTGCCTGGACAAGTAGCGGGTACGAGCAGTACTTC. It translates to CAWTSSGYEQYF.

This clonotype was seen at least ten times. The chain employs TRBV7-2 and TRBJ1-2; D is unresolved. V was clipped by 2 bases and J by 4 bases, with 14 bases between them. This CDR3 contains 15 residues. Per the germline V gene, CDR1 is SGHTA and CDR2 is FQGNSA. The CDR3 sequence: CASSLSDTRGYGYTF. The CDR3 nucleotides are TGTGCCAGCAGCTTATCCGATACCCGGGGCTATGGCTACACCTTC. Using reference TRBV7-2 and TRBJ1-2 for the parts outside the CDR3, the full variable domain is GAGVSQSPSNKVTEKGKDVELRCDPISGHTALYWYRQSLGQGLEFLIYFQGNSAPDKSGLPSDRFSAERTGGSVSTLTIQRTQQEDSAVYLCASSLSDTRGYGYTFGSGTRLTVV.

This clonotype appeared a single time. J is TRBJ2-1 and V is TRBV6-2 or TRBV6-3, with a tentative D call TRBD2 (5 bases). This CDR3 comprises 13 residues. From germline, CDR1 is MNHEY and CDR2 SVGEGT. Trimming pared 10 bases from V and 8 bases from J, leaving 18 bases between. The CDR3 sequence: CATTVRAKDEQFF. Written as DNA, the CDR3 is TGTGCCACAACTGTGAGGGCCAAGGATGAGCAGTTCTTC.

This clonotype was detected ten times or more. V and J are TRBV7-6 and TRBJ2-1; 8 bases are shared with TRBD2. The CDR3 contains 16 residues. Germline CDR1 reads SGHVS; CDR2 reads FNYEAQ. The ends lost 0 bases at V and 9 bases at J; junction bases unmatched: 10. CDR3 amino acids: CASSLARGAGEVEQFF. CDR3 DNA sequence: TGTGCCAGCAGCTTAGCGCGGGGGGCCGGAGAGGTTGAGCAGTTCTTC. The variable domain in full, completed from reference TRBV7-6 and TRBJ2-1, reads GAGVSQSPRYKVTKRGQDVALRCDPISGHVSLYWYRQALGQGPEFLTYFNYEAQQDKSGLPNDRFSAERPEGSISTLTIQRTEQRDSAMYRCASSLARGAGEVEQFFGPGTRLTVL.

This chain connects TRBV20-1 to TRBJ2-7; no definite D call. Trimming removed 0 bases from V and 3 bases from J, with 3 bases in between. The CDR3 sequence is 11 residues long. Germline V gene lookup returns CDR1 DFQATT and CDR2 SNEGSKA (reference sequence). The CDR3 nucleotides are TGCAGTGCTAGAGAGGGCTACGAGCAGTACTTC. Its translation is CSAREGYEQYF.

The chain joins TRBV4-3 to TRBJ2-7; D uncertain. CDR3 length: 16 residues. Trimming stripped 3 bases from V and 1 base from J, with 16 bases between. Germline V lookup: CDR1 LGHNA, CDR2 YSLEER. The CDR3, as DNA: TGCGCCAGCAGCCAGAATTTCGCGGCCGAATCCTACGAGCAGTACTTC. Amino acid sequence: CASSQNFAAESYEQYF.

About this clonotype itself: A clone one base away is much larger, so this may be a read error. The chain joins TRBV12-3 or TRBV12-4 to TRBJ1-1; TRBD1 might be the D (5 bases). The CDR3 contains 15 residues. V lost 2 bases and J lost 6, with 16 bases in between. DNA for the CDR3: TGTGCCAGCAGTTTATGGGTCAGGGCCCACGCTGAAGCTTTCTTT. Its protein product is CASSLWVRAHAEAFF.

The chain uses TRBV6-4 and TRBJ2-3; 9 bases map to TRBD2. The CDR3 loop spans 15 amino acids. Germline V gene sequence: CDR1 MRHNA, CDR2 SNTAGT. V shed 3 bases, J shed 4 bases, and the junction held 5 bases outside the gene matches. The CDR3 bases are TGTGCCAGCAGTGAGGTAGCGGGGGCTTCAGATACGCAGTATTTT. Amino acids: CASSEVAGASDTQYF.

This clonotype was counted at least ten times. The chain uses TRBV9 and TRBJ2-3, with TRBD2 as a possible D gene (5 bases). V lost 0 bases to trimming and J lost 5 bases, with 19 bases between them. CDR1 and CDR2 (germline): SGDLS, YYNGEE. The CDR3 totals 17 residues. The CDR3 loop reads CASSVEGRPTGKDTQYF. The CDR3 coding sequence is TGTGCCAGCAGCGTAGAGGGCAGGCCGACGGGGAAAGATACGCAGTATTTT.

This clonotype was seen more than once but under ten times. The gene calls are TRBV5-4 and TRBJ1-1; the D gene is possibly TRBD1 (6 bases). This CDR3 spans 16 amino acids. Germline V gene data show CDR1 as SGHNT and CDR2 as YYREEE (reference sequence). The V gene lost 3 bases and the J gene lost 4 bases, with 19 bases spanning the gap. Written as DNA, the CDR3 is TGTGCCAGCAGCTGGGGGCTCGGGGGCCCGGGCACTGAAGCTTTCTTT. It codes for CASSWGLGGPGTEAFF.

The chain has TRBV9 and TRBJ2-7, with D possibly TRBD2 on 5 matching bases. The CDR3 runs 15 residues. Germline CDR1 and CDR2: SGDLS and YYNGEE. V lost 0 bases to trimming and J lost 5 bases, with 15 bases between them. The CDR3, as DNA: TGTGCCAGCAGCGTAGAGGCGGGCAGGTTCCACGAGCAGTACTTC. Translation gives CASSVEAGRFHEQYF.

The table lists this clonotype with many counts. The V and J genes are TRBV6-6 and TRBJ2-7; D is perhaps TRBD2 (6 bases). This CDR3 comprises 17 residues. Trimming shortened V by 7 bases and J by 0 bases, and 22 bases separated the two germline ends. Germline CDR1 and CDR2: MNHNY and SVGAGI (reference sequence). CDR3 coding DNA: TGTGCCAGCACATCAGGAGGGCAAAATCCAAGCTCCTACGAGCAGTACTTC. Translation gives CASTSGGQNPSSYEQYF.

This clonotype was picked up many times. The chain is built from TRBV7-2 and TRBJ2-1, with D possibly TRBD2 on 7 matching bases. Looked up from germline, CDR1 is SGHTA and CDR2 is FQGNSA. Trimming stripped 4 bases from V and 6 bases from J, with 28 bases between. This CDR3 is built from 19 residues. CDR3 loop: CASSWTALAAGDPRNEQFF. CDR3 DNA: TGTGCCAGCAGCTGGACAGCTTTAGCGGCGGGAGACCCCCGCAATGAGCAGTTCTTC.

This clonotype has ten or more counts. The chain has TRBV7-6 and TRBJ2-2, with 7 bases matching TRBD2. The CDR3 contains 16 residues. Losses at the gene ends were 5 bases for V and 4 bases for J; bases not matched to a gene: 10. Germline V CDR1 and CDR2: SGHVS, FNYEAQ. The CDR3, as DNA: TGTGCCAGCAGCCCGAGGGAGGGATCTCTCACCGGGGAGCTGTTTTTT. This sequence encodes CASSPREGSLTGELFF. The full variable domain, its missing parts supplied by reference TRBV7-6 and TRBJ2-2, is GAGVSQSPRYKVTKRGQDVALRCDPISGHVSLYWYRQALGQGPEFLTYFNYEAQQDKSGLPNDRFSAERPEGSISTLTIQRTEQRDSAMYRCASSPREGSLTGELFFGEGSRLTVL.

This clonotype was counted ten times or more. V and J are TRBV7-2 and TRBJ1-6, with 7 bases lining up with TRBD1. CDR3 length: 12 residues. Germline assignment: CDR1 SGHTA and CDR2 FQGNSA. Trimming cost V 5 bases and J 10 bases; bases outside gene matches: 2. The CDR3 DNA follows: TGTGCCAGCAGCATCAGGGGGTCACCCCTCCACTTT. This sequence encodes CASSIRGSPLHF.

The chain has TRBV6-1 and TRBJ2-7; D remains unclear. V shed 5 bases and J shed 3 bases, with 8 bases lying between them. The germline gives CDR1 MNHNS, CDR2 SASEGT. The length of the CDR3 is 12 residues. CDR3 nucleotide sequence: TGTGCCAGCAGTTTTGACAACTACGAGCAGTACTTC. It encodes CASSFDNYEQYF.

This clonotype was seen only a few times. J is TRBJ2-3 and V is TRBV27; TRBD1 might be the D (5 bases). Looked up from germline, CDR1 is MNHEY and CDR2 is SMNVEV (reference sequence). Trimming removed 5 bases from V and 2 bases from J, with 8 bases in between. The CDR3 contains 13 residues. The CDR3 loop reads CASSHRFTDTQYF. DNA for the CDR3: TGTGCCAGCAGTCACAGGTTCACAGATACGCAGTATTTT.

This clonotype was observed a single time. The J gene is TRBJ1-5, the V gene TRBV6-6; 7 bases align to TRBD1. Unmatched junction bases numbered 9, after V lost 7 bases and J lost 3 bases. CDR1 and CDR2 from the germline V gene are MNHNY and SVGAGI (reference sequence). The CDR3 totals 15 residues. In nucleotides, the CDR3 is TGTGCCAGCAACGGGTTCGGACAGGTCAATCAGCCCCAGCATTTT. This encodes CASNGFGQVNQPQHF.

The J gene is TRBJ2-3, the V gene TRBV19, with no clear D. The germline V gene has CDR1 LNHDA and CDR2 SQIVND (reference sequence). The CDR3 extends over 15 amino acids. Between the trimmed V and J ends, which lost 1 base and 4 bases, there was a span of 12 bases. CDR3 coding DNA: TGTGCCAGTAGTATAGCATCCAGGTCCGCAGATACGCAGTATTTT. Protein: CASSIASRSADTQYF.